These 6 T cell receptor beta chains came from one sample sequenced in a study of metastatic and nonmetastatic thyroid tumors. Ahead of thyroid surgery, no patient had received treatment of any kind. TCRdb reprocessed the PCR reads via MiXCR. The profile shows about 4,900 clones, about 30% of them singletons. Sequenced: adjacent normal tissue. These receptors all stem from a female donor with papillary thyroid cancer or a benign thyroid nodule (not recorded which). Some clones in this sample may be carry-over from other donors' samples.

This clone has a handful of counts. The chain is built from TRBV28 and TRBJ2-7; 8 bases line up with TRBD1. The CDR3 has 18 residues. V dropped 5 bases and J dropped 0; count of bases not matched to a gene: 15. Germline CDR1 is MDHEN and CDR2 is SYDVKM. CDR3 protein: CASSPRTGNFHLSYEQYF. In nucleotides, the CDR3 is TGTGCCAGCAGTCCTCGGACAGGGAACTTCCACCTCTCCTACGAGCAGTACTTC.

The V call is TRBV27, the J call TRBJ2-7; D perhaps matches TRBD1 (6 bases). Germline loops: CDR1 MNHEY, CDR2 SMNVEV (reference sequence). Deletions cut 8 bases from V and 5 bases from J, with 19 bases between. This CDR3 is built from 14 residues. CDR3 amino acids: CASCRSDRHHEQYF. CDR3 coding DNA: TGTGCCAGCTGCAGATCCGACAGGCACCACGAGCAGTACTTC.

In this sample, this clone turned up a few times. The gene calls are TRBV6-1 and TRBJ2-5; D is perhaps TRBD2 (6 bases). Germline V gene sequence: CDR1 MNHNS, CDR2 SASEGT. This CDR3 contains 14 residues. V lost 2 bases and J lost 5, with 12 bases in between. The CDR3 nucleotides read TGTGCCAGCAGTGAAAGGCATGGGAGGGAGACCCAGTACTTC. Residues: CASSERHGRETQYF.

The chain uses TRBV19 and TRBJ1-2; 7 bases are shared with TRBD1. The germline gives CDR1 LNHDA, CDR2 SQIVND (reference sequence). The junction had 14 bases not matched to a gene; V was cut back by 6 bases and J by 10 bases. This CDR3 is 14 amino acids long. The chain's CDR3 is CASRLQGGAGVYTF. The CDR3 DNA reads TGTGCCAGTAGACTCCAGGGGGGGGCGGGAGTCTACACCTTC.

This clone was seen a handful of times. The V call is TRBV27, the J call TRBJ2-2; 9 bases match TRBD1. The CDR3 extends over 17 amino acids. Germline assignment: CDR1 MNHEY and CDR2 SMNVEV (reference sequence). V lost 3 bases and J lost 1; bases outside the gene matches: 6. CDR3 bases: TGTGCCAGCAGTTTCCACCGACAGGGGGGGAACACCGGGGAGCTGTTTTTT. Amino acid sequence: CASSFHRQGGNTGELFF.

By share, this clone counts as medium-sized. The CDR3 protein is CSARDYGTVNEKLFF. As DNA, the CDR3 is TGCAGTGCTAGAGATTACGGGACAGTTAATGAAAAACTGTTTTTT. This sequence joins TRBV20-1 and TRBJ1-4, with TRBD1 matching over 7 bases. This CDR3 region has 15 residues. With V trimmed by 0 bases and J by 4 bases, 5 bases remained unmatched. Germline V CDR1 and CDR2: DFQATT, SNEGSKA (reference sequence).